Shown below are 25 T cell receptor beta chains from a single sample sequenced in a study of T cells in Graves' hyperthyroidism and ophthalmopathy. TCR beta CDR3 sequences were amplified from RNA transcripts. HTBI primers were the set used in a first-round RT-PCR of the TCR CDR3. TCRdb independently ran MiXCR on the multiplex PCR reads; one entry per CDR3 protein. Altogether approximately 590,000 distinct CDR3 sequences are present, around 46% being singletons, with the ten largest covering roughly 8.2%. Sequencing was performed on peripheral blood or thyroid tissue (not recorded which). Every receptor here comes from a woman younger than 35 with Graves' hyperthyroidism.

The chain recombines TRBV6-1 with TRBJ1-5; a weak D match, TRBD1 (6 bases). CDR1 MNHNS and CDR2 SASEGT come from the germline V gene. There are 13 residues in the CDR3. Trimming left V 6 bases short and J 6 bases short, with 12 bases between. CDR3 in amino acids: CASRDRWGQPQHF. In nucleotides, the CDR3 is TGTGCCAGCAGAGACAGGTGGGGTCAGCCCCAGCATTTT.

This clonotype was picked up a small number of times. The chain links TRBV7-2 to TRBJ1-6; D perhaps matches TRBD1 (6 bases). The CDR3 is made up of 17 amino acids. Per the germline V gene, CDR1 is SGHTA and CDR2 is FQGNSA. Trimming took off 2 bases at V and 0 bases at J, with 11 bases between the two ends. Written as DNA, the CDR3 is TGTGCCAGCAGCTTACAGGGGCCCAGCTCCTATAATTCACCCCTCCACTTT. Residues: CASSLQGPSSYNSPLHF.

The chain employs TRBV29-1 and TRBJ2-2, with a weak D call TRBD2 (6 bases). This CDR3 spans 16 amino acids. Germline CDR1 SQVTM, CDR2 ANQGSEA. Trimming removed 7 bases from V and 3 bases from J, with 21 bases in between. Written as DNA, the CDR3 is TGCAGCGGTGCGACCGGGACTTATGGCTACACCGGGGAGCTGTTTTTT. It is translated as CSGATGTYGYTGELFF.

This clonotype was detected many times. The chain couples TRBV29-1 to TRBJ1-5; no clear D gene. The CDR3 has 12 amino acids. Germline assignment: CDR1 SQVTM and CDR2 ANQGSEA. V was trimmed by 4 bases and J by 2 bases, leaving 6 bases between them. CDR3 in DNA: TGCAGCGTTGTACTGGGCAATCAGCCCCAGCATTTT. Its translation: CSVVLGNQPQHF.

The chain recombines TRBV29-1 with TRBJ2-5; TRBD1 might be the D (6 bases). The ends were cut back, 7 bases at V and 4 bases at J, with 13 bases in the middle. This CDR3 has 12 amino acids. Germline values: CDR1 SQVTM, CDR2 ANQGSEA. CDR3 in amino acids: CSGHTGRETQYF. The CDR3 DNA follows: TGCAGCGGTCATACAGGGCGAGAGACCCAGTACTTC. The variable domain in full, completed from reference TRBV29-1 and TRBJ2-5, reads SAVISQKPSRDICQRGTSLTIQCQVDSQVTMMFWYRQQPGQSLTLIATANQGSEATYESGFVIDKFPISRPNLTFSTLTVSNMSPEDSSIYLCSGHTGRETQYFGPGTRLLVL.

This clonotype was recorded a few times. The genes are TRBV12-3 or TRBV12-4 and TRBJ1-1, with D unresolved. Trimming shortened V by 5 bases and J by 0 bases, and 13 bases separated the two germline ends. The CDR3 length is 15 residues. CDR3 bases: TGTGCCAGCAGTCGCACGGAGAGGATGAACACTGAAGCTTTCTTT. As protein: CASSRTERMNTEAFF.

The chain uses TRBV20-1 and TRBJ1-1; tentatively, D is TRBD1 (6 bases). This CDR3 contains 13 residues. With 5 bases removed from V and 0 bases from J, the gap between germline ends came to 10 bases. Per the germline V gene, CDR1 is DFQATT and CDR2 is SNEGSKA (reference sequence). The CDR3 region is CSARTALNTEAFF. The CDR3 DNA is TGCAGTGCTCGGACAGCCTTGAACACTGAAGCTTTCTTT.

The rearrangement uses TRBV7-2 and TRBJ2-5; D gene uncertain. The CDR3 spans 14 residues. V shed 0 bases and J shed 2 bases, with 7 bases lying between them. Germline V gene sequence: CDR1 SGHTA, CDR2 FQGNSA. The CDR3 spells CASSLALSQETQYF. As DNA, the CDR3 is TGTGCCAGCAGCTTAGCGTTAAGTCAAGAGACCCAGTACTTC.

This clonotype was seen once. This may come from a read error, since a much larger clone is one base off. The rearrangement uses TRBV24-1 and TRBJ1-2, with D hard to call. This CDR3 region has 14 residues. Germline V gives CDR1 KGHDR, CDR2 SFDVKD. CDR3 sequence (DNA): TGTGCCGCCAGTAAGGGCCCAGCGGAATTTGGCTACACCTTC. It codes for CAASKGPAEFGYTF.

Only a few counts were recorded for this clonotype. The CDR3 reads CSAKGTEKETQYF. The CDR3 DNA sequence: TGCAGTGCTAAAGGGACGGAAAAAGAGACCCAGTACTTC. This chain uses TRBV20-1 with TRBJ2-5, with D perhaps TRBD1 or TRBD2 (5 bases each). Germline V lookup: CDR1 DFQATT, CDR2 SNEGSKA (reference sequence). V was clipped by 4 bases and J by 3 bases, with 12 bases between them. The CDR3 has 13 residues.

This clonotype was observed at least ten times. The chain links TRBV14 to TRBJ1-2; no reliable D call. This CDR3 contains 15 residues. Trimming cost V 4 bases and J 2 bases, with 14 bases left between them. Germline assignment: CDR1 SGHDN and CDR2 FVKESK. Here the CDR3 DNA reads TGTGCCAGCAGCCTGGGGAAACTCCCGAACTATGGCTACACCTTC. Encoded protein: CASSLGKLPNYGYTF.

In this sample, this clonotype turned up a few times. The gene calls are TRBV2 and TRBJ1-2; maybe TRBD1 (6 bases). The V end lost 5 bases, the J end lost 1 base, and 11 bases lay between the germline ends. Germline CDR1 SNHLY, CDR2 FYNNEI. The CDR3 consists of 14 residues. In DNA form, the CDR3 reads TGTGCCAGCAGTTACGCAGGGGTTAACTATGGCTACACCTTC. Its protein is CASSYAGVNYGYTF. Full variable domain (rest looked up from reference TRBV2 and TRBJ1-2): EPEVTQTPSHQVTQMGQEVILRCVPISNHLYFYWYRQILGQKVEFLVSFYNNEISEKSEIFDDQFSVERPDGSNFTLKIRSTKLEDSAMYFCASSYAGVNYGYTFGSGTRLTVV.

This clonotype was counted ten times or more. The chain carries TRBV7-2 and TRBJ1-6; D is ambiguous. Germline V gene sequence: CDR1 SGHTA, CDR2 FQGNSA. V gave up 4 bases and J gave up 5 bases, with 6 bases separating them. The CDR3 sequence is 13 residues long. The CDR3 region is CASSSRDNSPLHF. DNA of the CDR3: TGTGCCAGCAGCTCCAGAGATAATTCACCCCTCCACTTT.

Notes on this clonotype: Just one base apart from a much larger clone, this may be a read error. Lacking the conserved final phenylalanine or tryptophan, this CDR3 likely reflects a read error. The chain uses TRBV5-1 and TRBJ1-1; D gene unclear. The ends were cut back, 2 bases at V and 4 bases at J, with 9 bases in the middle. Germline CDR1 reads SGHRS; CDR2 reads YFSETQ. The CDR3 is 13 residues long. CDR3 in DNA: TGCGCCAGCAGCTTCATACTGGGCACTGAAGCTTTCTCT. It encodes CASSFILGTEAFS.

The rearrangement joins TRBV20-1 to TRBJ1-5; tentative D call: TRBD1 (5 bases). This CDR3 is 16 amino acids long. Germline CDR1 reads DFQATT; CDR2 reads SNEGSKA (reference sequence). Trimming removed 0 bases from V and 0 bases from J, with 12 bases in between. This CDR3 is CSARDPGTYSNQPQHF. The CDR3 nucleotides are TGCAGTGCTAGAGATCCCGGGACCTATAGCAATCAGCCCCAGCATTTT.

This clonotype has only a few counts. V gene TRBV10-3 combines with J gene TRBJ2-2; D not certain. V was clipped by 3 bases and J by 2 bases, with 16 bases between them. Germline CDR1 reads ENHRY; CDR2 reads SYGVKD. This CDR3 region has 17 residues. The CDR3 protein is CAISESFGPFNTGELFF. CDR3 nucleotides: TGTGCCATCAGTGAAAGTTTCGGACCATTCAACACCGGGGAGCTGTTTTTT.

This clonotype was detected many times. The chain uses TRBV7-2 and TRBJ2-7; D not resolved. The CDR3 is 14 residues long. Germline-derived CDR1 and CDR2 are SGHTA and FQGNSA. Trimming shortened V by 0 bases and J by 3 bases, and 9 bases separated the two germline ends. The CDR3 is CASSLAWSDYEQYF. The CDR3 DNA follows: TGTGCCAGCAGCTTAGCCTGGTCAGACTACGAGCAGTACTTC. The full variable domain, with the rest looked up from reference TRBV7-2 and TRBJ2-7, is GAGVSQSPSNKVTEKGKDVELRCDPISGHTALYWYRQSLGQGLEFLIYFQGNSAPDKSGLPSDRFSAERTGGSVSTLTIQRTQQEDSAVYLCASSLAWSDYEQYFGPGTRLTVT.

In this sample, this clonotype turned up a few times. The rearrangement joins TRBV25-1 to TRBJ2-7; TRBD2 agrees at 7 bases. Losses at the gene ends were 5 bases for V and 3 bases for J; bases not matched to a gene: 7. Germline-derived CDR1 and CDR2 are MGHDK and SYGVNS. The CDR3 has 14 residues. The CDR3 nucleotides read TGTGCCAGCAGTTACTCCGGACTAGACTACGAGCAGTACTTC. Its translation is CASSYSGLDYEQYF.

The rearrangement joins TRBV29-1 to TRBJ2-1, with D perhaps matching TRBD2 (6 bases). The CDR3 loop spans 15 amino acids. Germline CDR1 reads SQVTM; CDR2 reads ANQGSEA. Trimming removed 8 bases at V and 0 bases at J, with 17 bases between. The CDR3 nucleotides read TGCAGCACCGCGGGCGGGAAGAGCTCCTACAATGAGCAGTTCTTC. It yields the protein CSTAGGKSSYNEQFF.

This clonotype turned up a few times. The genes are TRBV7-3 and TRBJ1-2; 12 bases match TRBD1. The V gene's germline CDR1 is SGHTA and CDR2 FQGTGA. The CDR3 has 16 residues. Trimming removed 5 bases from V and 4 bases from J; junction bases left unmatched: 8. The CDR3 is CASSRRDRGQSYGYTF. CDR3 DNA sequence: TGTGCCAGCAGCCGCCGGGACAGGGGGCAGAGCTATGGCTACACCTTC.

The chain employs TRBV6-1 and TRBJ2-7; TRBD2 matches 12 bases. This CDR3 region has 16 residues. The V and J ends lost 6 bases and 0 bases, in that order; junction bases with no gene match: 6. Germline lookup yields CDR1 MNHNS and CDR2 SASEGT. The CDR3 DNA follows: TGTGCCAGCAGCCACCCGACTAGCGGGAGCTCCTACGAGCAGTACTTC. Amino acids: CASSHPTSGSSYEQYF.

The V gene is TRBV11-2, the J gene TRBJ2-7; D gene unclear. The germline V gene has CDR1 SGHAT and CDR2 FQNNGV. This CDR3 comprises 14 residues. The V and J ends lost 3 bases and 1 base respectively, with 10 bases between them. CDR3 bases: TGTGCCAGCAGCTTTAACAGCGTTTCCTACGAGCAGTACTTC. This gives the protein CASSFNSVSYEQYF.

The chain has TRBV7-2 and TRBJ1-4; 7 bases agree with TRBD1. Germline V lookup: CDR1 SGHTA, CDR2 FQGNSA. This CDR3 has 13 residues. After removal of 5 bases from V and 15 bases from J, the junction contained 12 bases not matched to a gene. In nucleotides, the CDR3 is TGTGCCAGCAGCCGTGGGGCGTCGACAGGGTTGTTTTTT. This codes for CASSRGASTGLFF. Using reference TRBV7-2 and TRBJ1-4 for the parts outside the CDR3, the full variable domain is GAGVSQSPSNKVTEKGKDVELRCDPISGHTALYWYRQSLGQGLEFLIYFQGNSAPDKSGLPSDRFSAERTGGSVSTLTIQRTQQEDSAVYLCASSRGASTGLFFGSGTQLSVL.

The chain has TRBV7-9 and TRBJ1-1; D gene unclear. The CDR3 loop spans 14 amino acids. V was clipped by 4 bases and J by 7 bases, with 16 bases between them. Germline V gene lookup returns CDR1 SEHNR and CDR2 FQNEAQ (reference sequence). The CDR3 bases are TGTGCCAGCAGCTCCCTTGGTGGAGTAAGTGAAGCTTTCTTT. This encodes CASSSLGGVSEAFF. The complete variable domain, with remaining parts taken from reference TRBV7-9 and TRBJ1-1, reads DTGVSQNPRHKITKRGQNVTFRCDPISEHNRLYWYRQTLGQGPEFLTYFQNEAQLEKSRLLSDRFSAERPKGSFSTLEIQRTEQGDSAMYLCASSSLGGVSEAFFGQGTRLTVV.

This clonotype was seen many times. V usage is TRBV9 and J usage is TRBJ1-6; 9 bases are shared with TRBD1. This CDR3 is 15 amino acids long. V trimming: 0 bases; J trimming: 9 bases; junction bases outside the gene matches: 4. The germline gives CDR1 SGDLS, CDR2 YYNGEE. DNA for the CDR3: TGTGCCAGCAGCGTAGAACAGGGGGCTCTTTCACCCCTCCACTTT. Encoded protein: CASSVEQGALSPLHF. The variable domain in full, with the rest retrieved from reference TRBV9 and TRBJ1-6, is DSGVTQTPKHLITATGQRVTLRCSPRSGDLSVYWYQQSLDQGLQFLIQYYNGEERAKGNILERFSAQQFPDLHSELNLSSLELGDSALYFCASSVEQGALSPLHFGNGTRLTVT.